The next 30 T cell receptor beta chains were all read from a single sample in a study of cytomegalovirus exposure and HLA in healthy donors. The PCR contained 60 Vbeta and 13 Jbeta primers. Sequenced by immunoSEQ multiplex PCR; TCRdb stores in-frame clones only, minus some. Of approximately 90,000 clones in the sample, more than 70% are singletons; the top ten hold around 2%. The sequencing sample was made of PBMCs. The receptors were sampled from a man aged 35 to 55 in good health and CMV-seronegative.

This chain uses TRBV9 with TRBJ2-7; D gene unclear. Trimming pared 0 bases from V and 0 bases from J, leaving 7 bases between. Germline lookup yields CDR1 SGDLS and CDR2 YYNGEE. The CDR3 is made up of 14 amino acids. CDR3 nucleotides: TGTGCCAGCAGCGTAGGGGCGTTCTCCTACGAGCAGTACTTC. The encoded protein is CASSVGAFSYEQYF.

This chain connects TRBV19 to TRBJ2-1, with TRBD2 identical over 9 bases. The CDR3 loop spans 15 amino acids. CDR1 is LNHDA and CDR2 is SQIVND in the germline V gene (reference sequence). The V and J ends lost 5 bases and 4 bases, in that order; junction bases with no gene match: 6. This chain's CDR3 is CASSEASGNYNEQFF. DNA for the CDR3: TGTGCCAGTAGTGAGGCTAGCGGGAATTACAATGAGCAGTTCTTC.

This clone has just a few counts. This rearrangement joins TRBV9 to TRBJ1-2, with D unresolved. Looked up from germline, CDR1 is SGDLS and CDR2 is YYNGEE. This CDR3 is built from 14 residues. Trimming took 3 bases from V and 10 from J, leaving 19 bases between them. The CDR3: CASSAEAGLVSYTF. For the CDR3, the DNA is TGTGCCAGCAGCGCCGAGGCCGGTCTCGTCTCCTACACCTTC.

This CDR3 is CASSQRSNTGELFF. The CDR3 nucleotides are TGTGCCAGCAGCCAGAGGTCGAACACCGGGGAGCTGTTTTTT. The J gene is TRBJ2-2, the V gene TRBV7-3, with unresolved D. The CDR3 loop spans 14 amino acids. V lost 5 bases, J lost 0 bases, and 7 bases lay in between. Per the germline V gene, CDR1 is SGHTA and CDR2 is FQGTGA.

The rearrangement uses TRBV5-1 and TRBJ1-1; no firm D call. V was shortened by 2 bases and J by 3 bases, with 14 bases between the two germline ends. Germline values: CDR1 SGHRS, CDR2 YFSETQ. There are 15 residues in the CDR3. The CDR3 DNA reads TGCGCCAGCAGCTTCCAGAGTCTCGGGGACACTGAAGCTTTCTTT. This sequence encodes CASSFQSLGDTEAFF.

This chain connects TRBV5-8 to TRBJ2-7, with 7 bases that match TRBD1. The trim removed 3 bases at V and 2 bases at J, leaving 5 bases unmatched. Germline V gives CDR1 SGHTS, CDR2 YDEGEE. This CDR3 is 14 amino acids long. CDR3 residues: CASSYGQVPYEQYF. In DNA form, the CDR3 reads TGTGCCAGCAGCTATGGACAGGTTCCCTACGAGCAGTACTTC.

This sequence joins TRBV28 and TRBJ1-2; the D gene is possibly TRBD1 (6 bases). The CDR3 is 13 amino acids. V was shortened by 6 bases and J by 6 bases, with 14 bases between the two germline ends. Germline-derived CDR1 and CDR2 are MDHEN and SYDVKM. The DNA of the CDR3 is TGTGCCAGCAGGACAGGCGGGGGAGATGGCTACACCTTC. The encoded protein is CASRTGGGDGYTF.

CDR3 nucleotide sequence: TGTGCCAGCACCCAGGACAGGGGATCCTACGAGCAGTACTTC. Translating gives CASTQDRGSYEQYF. V and J are TRBV6-5 and TRBJ2-7; 9 nucleotides match TRBD1. Unmatched junction bases numbered 5, after V lost 7 bases and J lost 1 base. The CDR3 is made up of 14 amino acids. Per the germline V gene, CDR1 is MNHEY and CDR2 is SVGAGI.

There are a few counts of this clone. The V gene is TRBV4-1, the J gene TRBJ1-2, with 8 nucleotides matching TRBD1. This CDR3 comprises 14 residues. Germline V gives CDR1 MGHRA, CDR2 YSYEKL. V was clipped by 6 bases and J by 2 bases; unmatched bases: 5. This CDR3 is CASRRTGGNYGYTF. The CDR3 coding sequence is TGCGCCAGCAGACGTACAGGGGGAAACTATGGCTACACCTTC.

The J gene is TRBJ1-6, the V gene TRBV14; maybe TRBD1 (5 bases). The CDR3 runs 14 residues. The germline V gene has CDR1 SGHDN and CDR2 FVKESK. Trimming shortened V by 4 bases and J by 4 bases, and 8 bases separated the two germline ends. The CDR3, as DNA: TGTGCCAGCAGCCTTCAGGGTTATAATTCACCCCTCCACTTT. Encoded protein: CASSLQGYNSPLHF.

The chain links TRBV7-9 to TRBJ2-6, with D perhaps TRBD2 (6 bases). Germline loops: CDR1 SEHNR, CDR2 FQNEAQ (reference sequence). The CDR3 runs 17 residues. Trimming took off 3 bases at V and 5 bases at J, with 17 bases between the two ends. This CDR3 is CASSFTEGHFRANVLTF. The CDR3 coding sequence is TGTGCCAGCAGCTTTACGGAGGGGCACTTTAGGGCCAACGTCCTGACTTTC.

This chain joins TRBV11-2 and TRBJ1-1; D perhaps matches TRBD1 (6 bases). Germline CDR1 and CDR2: SGHAT and FQNNGV. There are 13 residues in the CDR3. Between the trimmed V and J ends, which lost 5 bases and 5 bases, there was a span of 12 bases. CDR3 protein: CASSQGRETEAFF. The DNA for the CDR3 is TGTGCCAGCAGCCAGGGGAGGGAGACTGAAGCTTTCTTT.

This clone was observed a few times. The chain uses TRBV5-1 and TRBJ1-1; D gene unclear. V shed 3 bases and J shed 7 bases, with 10 bases lying between them. Germline V gives CDR1 SGHRS, CDR2 YFSETQ. The length of the CDR3 is 12 residues. This CDR3 is CASSSGSREAFF. In nucleotides, the CDR3 is TGCGCCAGCAGCTCAGGTAGTCGTGAAGCTTTCTTT. Filled out from reference TRBV5-1 and TRBJ1-1, the complete variable domain reads KAGVTQTPRYLIKTRGQQVTLSCSPISGHRSVSWYQQTPGQGLQFLFEYFSETQRNKGNFPGRFSGRQFSNSRSEMNVSTLELGDSALYLCASSSGSREAFFGQGTRLTVV.

The J gene is TRBJ1-5, the V gene TRBV4-2; 7 nucleotides line up with TRBD1. V was pared by 2 bases and J by 6 bases, with 10 bases of the junction left unmatched. CDR3 size: 16 residues. CDR1 is LGHNA and CDR2 is YNFKEQ in the germline V gene. Written as DNA, the CDR3 is TGTGCCAGCAGCCAACGAACGACAGGGTCGGGTCAGCCCCAGCATTTT. Residues: CASSQRTTGSGQPQHF.

Only a few counts were recorded for this clone. This chain connects TRBV4-1 to TRBJ2-7, with D possibly being TRBD2 (5 bases). V lost 1 base and J 2 bases, leaving 9 bases between the germline ends. CDR1 and CDR2 (germline): MGHRA, YSYEKL. The CDR3 sequence is 14 residues long. The CDR3 loop reads CASSQGSGTYEQYF. CDR3 DNA: TGCGCCAGCAGCCAAGGCTCGGGAACCTACGAGCAGTACTTC.

The table lists this clone with a few counts. The chain carries TRBV7-9 and TRBJ1-1, with D perhaps matching TRBD1 (5 bases). V gave up 1 base and J gave up 2 bases, with 11 bases separating them. The germline gives CDR1 SEHNR, CDR2 FQNEAQ (reference sequence). CDR3 length: 15 residues. The CDR3 is CASSLVGGYNTEAFF. The DNA of the CDR3 is TGTGCCAGCAGCTTAGTCGGGGGGTACAACACTGAAGCTTTCTTT.

The chain couples TRBV5-8 to TRBJ1-1, with TRBD1 identical over 8 bases. J gave up 3 bases and V 0 bases, and 4 bases lay outside the gene matches. From germline, CDR1 is SGHTS and CDR2 YDEGEE. The CDR3 extends over 15 amino acids. Here the CDR3 DNA reads TGTGCCAGCAGCTTGGGACAGGGGTCCGACACTGAAGCTTTCTTT. Its protein is CASSLGQGSDTEAFF.

The chain employs TRBV10-3 and TRBJ1-1; D is unclear. Germline V lookup: CDR1 ENHRY, CDR2 SYGVKD. The CDR3 spans 12 residues. V was clipped by 10 bases and J by 4 bases, with 13 bases between them. The CDR3 region has the DNA TGTGCCACCGGGGTGGGCAGCACTGAAGCTTTCTTT. Its protein is CATGVGSTEAFF.

The rearrangement uses TRBV6-5 and TRBJ1-2; TRBD1 matches 8 bases. This CDR3 is built from 13 residues. J lost 8 bases, V lost 6 bases, and 8 bases had no gene match. Germline V gene sequence: CDR1 MNHEY, CDR2 SVGAGI. CDR3 loop: CASRPGGEGGYTF. In DNA, the CDR3 is TGTGCCAGCAGACCAGGGGGCGAGGGAGGCTACACCTTC.

The chain combines TRBV7-2 with TRBJ1-5; D might be TRBD1 (6 bases). Trimming cost V 9 bases and J 6 bases, with 15 bases left between them. Germline V gene sequence: CDR1 SGHTA, CDR2 FQGNSA. The CDR3 has 13 amino acids. The CDR3 DNA sequence: TGTGCCAGTCAAGGGACACCCCCTCAGCCCCAGCATTTT. Translating it yields CASQGTPPQPQHF. Using reference TRBV7-2 and TRBJ1-5 for the parts outside the CDR3, the full variable domain is GAGVSQSPSNKVTEKGKDVELRCDPISGHTALYWYRQSLGQGLEFLIYFQGNSAPDKSGLPSDRFSAERTGGSVSTLTIQRTQQEDSAVYLCASQGTPPQPQHFGDGTRLSIL.

The J gene is TRBJ2-7, the V gene TRBV7-2; tentatively, D is TRBD1 (5 bases). With 1 base removed from V and 1 base from J, the gap between germline ends came to 14 bases. The CDR3 spans 16 residues. Germline CDR1 reads SGHTA; CDR2 reads FQGNSA. The CDR3: CASSLEVARTSYEQYF. In nucleotides, the CDR3 is TGTGCCAGCAGCTTAGAAGTCGCCAGGACATCCTACGAGCAGTACTTC.

The chain is built from TRBV5-1 and TRBJ2-7; TRBD2 agrees at 7 bases. J gave up 5 bases and V 4 bases, and 0 bases lay outside the gene matches. Germline V CDR1 and CDR2: SGHRS, YFSETQ. The CDR3 is 11 amino acids. CDR3 protein: CASSREDEQYF. The CDR3 nucleotides are TGCGCCAGCAGCCGGGAGGACGAGCAGTACTTC.

Points on this clone: The same CDR3 also results from other DNA sequences found in this sample. V usage is TRBV5-4 and J usage is TRBJ2-7; TRBD2 aligns across 10 bases. The trim removed 4 bases at V and 2 bases at J, leaving 6 bases unmatched. Per germline, CDR1 SGHNT and CDR2 YYREEE (reference sequence). CDR3 length: 15 amino acids. The CDR3 spells CASSRTSGGAYEQYF. Here the CDR3 DNA reads TGTGCCAGCAGCCGGACTAGCGGAGGGGCCTACGAGCAGTACTTC.

The sample holds one count of this clone. This sequence joins TRBV18 and TRBJ1-2; D may be TRBD1 (6 bases). This CDR3 comprises 17 residues. Trimming removed 3 bases at V and 3 bases at J, with 20 bases between. The germline gives CDR1 KGHSH, CDR2 LQKENI. For the CDR3, the DNA is TGTGCCAGCTCACCGTTTGAACAGGGTATCAAGTACTATGGCTACACCTTC. It codes for CASSPFEQGIKYYGYTF. Drawing the rest from reference TRBV18 and TRBJ1-2, the complete variable domain is NAGVMQNPRHLVRRRGQEARLRCSPMKGHSHVYWYRQLPEEGLKFMVYLQKENIIDESGMPKERFSAEFPKEGPSILRIQQVVRGDSAAYFCASSPFEQGIKYYGYTFGSGTRLTVV.

The V call is TRBV7-3, the J call TRBJ2-2; 7 nucleotides match TRBD1. From germline, CDR1 is SGHTA and CDR2 FQGTGA. The CDR3 consists of 16 residues. V trimming: 3 bases; J trimming: 4 bases; junction bases outside the gene matches: 8. CDR3 coding DNA: TGTGCCAGCAGCTTCGGGGACAGTGGGAGCACCGGGGAGCTGTTTTTT. Protein sequence: CASSFGDSGSTGELFF. The full variable domain, completed using reference TRBV7-3 and TRBJ2-2, is GAGVSQTPSNKVTEKGKYVELRCDPISGHTALYWYRQSLGQGPEFLIYFQGTGAADDSGLPNDRFFAVRPEGSVSTLKIQRTERGDSAVYLCASSFGDSGSTGELFFGEGSRLTVL.

This sequence joins TRBV7-9 and TRBJ2-7; TRBD2 might be the D (5 bases). Germline values: CDR1 SEHNR, CDR2 FQNEAQ (reference sequence). Trimming pared 1 base from V and 3 bases from J, leaving 10 bases between. This CDR3 is built from 14 residues. DNA for the CDR3: TGTGCCAGCAGCTTAGACGGCGGGTACTACGAGCAGTACTTC. The encoded protein is CASSLDGGYYEQYF.

The chain recombines TRBV5-1 with TRBJ2-1, with 9 bases aligning to TRBD1. Germline V gene lookup returns CDR1 SGHRS and CDR2 YFSETQ. V lost 1 base and J lost 15; bases outside the gene matches: 11. This CDR3 is 14 amino acids long. The DNA of the CDR3 is TGCGCCAGCAGCTTGAACCCCCCGGGACAGGGTCTGTTCTTC. Translation gives CASSLNPPGQGLFF.

This clone was seen a handful of times. The V call is TRBV5-4, the J call TRBJ1-1; D uncertain. The CDR3 covers 16 residues. V dropped 2 bases and J dropped 1 base, with 15 bases sitting between them. Looked up from germline, CDR1 is SGHNT and CDR2 is YYREEE (reference sequence). CDR3 in DNA: TGTGCCAGCAGCTTTGAAAGGTTCCTAGGGAACACTGAAGCTTTCTTT. It specifies CASSFERFLGNTEAFF.

This chain uses TRBV15 with TRBJ2-2; D may be TRBD1 (5 bases). This CDR3 is built from 14 residues. Trimming took 5 bases from V and 1 from J, leaving 8 bases between them. CDR1 and CDR2 (germline): LNHNV, YYDKDF (reference sequence). CDR3 sequence reads: CATSETENTGELFF. The CDR3 DNA reads as TGTGCCACCAGCGAGACAGAGAACACCGGGGAGCTGTTTTTT.

There are a few counts of this clone. The CDR3 nucleotides read TGTGCCATCAGTGAGGGGGGACAGGGGGAAAGAGGCTACACCTTC. Translation gives CAISEGGQGERGYTF. The chain couples TRBV10-3 to TRBJ1-2, with TRBD1 matching 11 bases. The junction had 7 bases not matched to a gene; V was cut back by 2 bases and J by 8 bases. CDR1 is ENHRY, CDR2 SYGVKD, per germline. The CDR3 length is 15 residues.